Below, one T cell receptor beta chain is given with its context. The table came from immunoSEQ multiplex PCR; TCRdb's copy has only in-frame clones and leaves some out. The sample lists about 20,000 clones, 75% to 90% occurring once. This entry belongs to a study of T cell changes during pregnancy in multiple sclerosis. Trimming pared 0 bases from V and 5 bases from J, leaving 7 bases between. Germline V gene data show CDR1 as MNHEY and CDR2 as SVGAGI. This CDR3 is built from 14 residues. The material was CD8+ T cells from peripheral blood mononuclear cells, obtained after pregnancy. J is TRBJ2-2 and V is TRBV6-5; D may be TRBD2 (5 bases). The sequence derives from a female donor in good health, enrolled as a control in a pregnancy study. The CDR3 loop reads CASSYSRGTGELFF. Here the CDR3 DNA reads TGTGCCAGCAGTTACTCACGGGGAACCGGGGAGCTGTTTTTT.